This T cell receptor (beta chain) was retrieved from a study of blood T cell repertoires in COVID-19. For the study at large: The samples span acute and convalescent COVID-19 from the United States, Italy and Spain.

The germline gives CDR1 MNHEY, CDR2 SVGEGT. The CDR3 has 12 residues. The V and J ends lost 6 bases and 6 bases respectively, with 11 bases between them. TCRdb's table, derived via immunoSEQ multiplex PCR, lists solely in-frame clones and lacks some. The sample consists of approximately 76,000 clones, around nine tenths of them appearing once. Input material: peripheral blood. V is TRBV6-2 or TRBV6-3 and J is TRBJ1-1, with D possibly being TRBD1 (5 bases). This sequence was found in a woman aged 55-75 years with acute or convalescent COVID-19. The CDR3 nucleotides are TGTGCCAGCAGCGGGGGGTGGGCTGAAGCTTTCTTT. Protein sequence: CASSGGWAEAFF.